The T cell receptor (beta chain) described here comes from a study of beta chain features in type 1 diabetes. In regard to this clone: The antigen is not known.

Findings of the study overall: TCRB rearrangement may or may not be influenced by HLA type; here this remained unresolved. A pattern of fewer insertions and more deletions at VDJ junctions was seen in type 1 diabetes patients.

The investigators reverse transcribed all of the isolated RNA, so they sequenced expressed TCRB transcripts. Reads for stem cell-like memory T cell samples averaged approximately 940,000. Assay used: immunoSEQ multiplex PCR; TCRdb lists only in-frame clones, some missing. Of approximately 120,000 clones in the sample, 30% to 50% were seen once. This CDR3 contains 13 residues. The V gene lost 4 bases and the J gene lost 6 bases, with 14 bases spanning the gap. Per the germline V gene, CDR1 is SGHRS and CDR2 is YFSETQ. CD45RO/CCR7/CD25/CD127/CD95/CD27 separated CD4+ naive, central memory, regulatory and stem cell-like memory cells by sorting.

Source material: stem cell memory CD4+ T cells from blood. This rearrangement joins TRBV5-1 to TRBJ2-7; no definite D call. The sequence derives from a woman younger than 35 in good health. The CDR3 bases are TGCGCCAGCAGCCTCCGTTGGTACGGCGAGCAGTACTTC. The encoded protein is CASSLRWYGEQYF.